The 28 T cell receptor beta chains in this list originate from one sample, sequenced in a study of shared clonotypes between healthy human individuals. Measured with immunoSEQ multiplex PCR; TCRdb has only the in-frame clones, and not every one. The data contain around 700,000 clones, around two thirds of them singletons. Sequenced input: memory CD4+ T cells sorted from blood. As for subset: CD45RA-negative fraction. The receptors derive from a woman in her twenties or thirties in good health.

The V and J genes are TRBV25-1 and TRBJ2-1; TRBD2 matches at 7 bases. J lost 2 bases, V lost 7 bases, and 8 bases had no gene match. The CDR3 totals 15 residues. Germline CDR1 reads MGHDK; CDR2 reads SYGVNS. The CDR3 region has the DNA TGTGCCAGCACGAGGGAAGCGGGACCCTACAATGAGCAGTTCTTC. Amino acids: CASTREAGPYNEQFF.

The V and J genes are TRBV2 and TRBJ2-2, with TRBD2 identical over 12 bases. V was clipped by 7 bases and J by 5 bases; unmatched bases: 5. This CDR3 has 15 amino acids. Germline CDR1 SNHLY, CDR2 FYNNEI. The CDR3 nucleotides are TGTGCCAGCATAATTGGACTAGCGGGAACCGGGGAGCTGTTTTTT. The encoded protein is CASIIGLAGTGELFF.

Notes on this clone: One junction end disagrees with the germline gene, perhaps due to a read error. CDR3 bases: TGTGCCAGCAGTATTAGCGGGAACTCCGGGGAGCTGTTTTTT. It encodes CASSISGNSGELFF. This rearrangement joins TRBV27 to TRBJ2-2; 8 nucleotides match TRBD2. Germline V gives CDR1 MNHEY, CDR2 SMNVEV (reference sequence). The CDR3 consists of 14 residues.

The V call is TRBV5-1, the J call TRBJ2-5, with 7 nucleotides matching TRBD1. V shed 0 bases, J shed 5 bases, and the junction held 7 bases outside the gene matches. The CDR3 covers 15 residues. Germline V lookup: CDR1 SGHRS, CDR2 YFSETQ. CDR3 in amino acids: CASSLGQGYLETQYF. CDR3 sequence (DNA): TGCGCCAGCAGCTTGGGACAGGGTTATTTGGAGACCCAGTACTTC.

This clone was counted once. V is TRBV7-3 and J is TRBJ2-2; TRBD1 is a possible D gene (5 bases). Germline V gene lookup returns CDR1 SGHTA and CDR2 FQGTGA. The V end was cut by 5 bases, the J end by 4 bases, with 14 bases between. The length of the CDR3 is 15 residues. In nucleotides, the CDR3 is TGTGCCAGCAGCCCCCTGGGGCTAAGCACCGGGGAGCTGTTTTTT. The encoded protein is CASSPLGLSTGELFF.

The rearrangement links TRBV5-1 to TRBJ1-4; 7 bases line up with TRBD1. J gave up 7 bases and V 5 bases, and 11 bases lay outside the gene matches. Looked up from germline, CDR1 is SGHRS and CDR2 is YFSETQ. This CDR3 region has 15 residues. CDR3 sequence reads: CASSDPGTVGEKLFF. CDR3 bases: TGCGCCAGCAGTGACCCCGGGACAGTAGGTGAAAAACTGTTTTTT. Combining the CDR3 with reference TRBV5-1 and TRBJ1-4 gives the whole variable domain KAGVTQTPRYLIKTRGQQVTLSCSPISGHRSVSWYQQTPGQGLQFLFEYFSETQRNKGNFPGRFSGRQFSNSRSEMNVSTLELGDSALYLCASSDPGTVGEKLFFGSGTQLSVL.

This clone occurred many times. The V gene is TRBV7-9, the J gene TRBJ2-4, with D perhaps TRBD1 (6 bases). The CDR3 has 14 residues. Germline V gene lookup returns CDR1 SEHNR and CDR2 FQNEAQ (reference sequence). V was shortened by 8 bases and J by 8 bases, with 19 bases between the two germline ends. The chain's CDR3 is CASGTTGYGDIQYF. For the CDR3, the DNA is TGTGCCAGCGGTACTACAGGGTATGGGGACATTCAGTACTTC.

V and J are TRBV2 and TRBJ2-6; no reliable D call. Between the trimmed V and J ends, which lost 5 bases and 0 bases, there was a span of 8 bases. The CDR3 totals 15 residues. The germline V gene has CDR1 SNHLY and CDR2 FYNNEI. The DNA of the CDR3 is TGTGCCAGCAGTCCGCGACCCTCTGGGGCCAACGTCCTGACTTTC. Its protein product is CASSPRPSGANVLTF.

This chain uses TRBV19 with TRBJ2-1; 10 bases align to TRBD1. The V and J ends lost 8 bases and 5 bases, in that order; junction bases with no gene match: 6. Germline assignment: CDR1 LNHDA and CDR2 SQIVND (reference sequence). This CDR3 is built from 14 residues. The CDR3 coding sequence is TGTGCCAGTGGCCCGGGACAGGGGAACAATGAGCAGTTCTTC. Amino acids: CASGPGQGNNEQFF.

This chain uses TRBV28 with TRBJ2-3, with 9 nucleotides matching TRBD2. Germline loops: CDR1 MDHEN, CDR2 SYDVKM. The CDR3 extends over 16 amino acids. Trimming took 6 bases from V and 6 from J; bases not matched to a gene: 13. The CDR3 sequence is CASRGRVAGVQDTQYF. CDR3 DNA: TGTGCCAGCAGGGGAAGGGTAGCGGGAGTTCAGGATACGCAGTATTTT.

The V gene is TRBV7-9, the J gene TRBJ2-2; D is perhaps TRBD2 (5 bases). V was trimmed by 5 bases and J by 3 bases, leaving 16 bases between them. Germline CDR1 is SEHNR and CDR2 is FQNEAQ (reference sequence). The CDR3 has 16 residues. The CDR3, as DNA: TGTGCCAGCAGCACAAGGAACCGAGCGGACACCGGGGAGCTGTTTTTT. Protein product: CASSTRNRADTGELFF.

The rearrangement joins TRBV23-1 to TRBJ2-1; TRBD2 matches at 12 bases. TRBV23-1 is given ORF status, its function remaining uncertain. The V gene end was trimmed by 4 bases and the J gene end by 5 bases; junction bases not matched to a gene: 6. This CDR3 comprises 16 residues. CDR3 residues: CASSPLAGGNHNEQFF. The CDR3 nucleotides are TGCGCCAGCAGTCCTCTAGCGGGAGGGAACCACAATGAGCAGTTCTTC.

This chain links TRBV7-2 with TRBJ2-1, with TRBD1 identical over 12 bases. The CDR3 is made up of 16 amino acids. CDR1 and CDR2 from the germline V gene are SGHTA and FQGNSA. Unmatched junction bases numbered 11, after V lost 5 bases and J lost 9 bases. The CDR3 is CASSHGSGTGGGEQFF. The CDR3 DNA sequence: TGTGCCAGCAGCCACGGCAGTGGGACAGGGGGCGGTGAGCAGTTCTTC.

The chain recombines TRBV5-1 with TRBJ1-1, with TRBD1 matching 7 bases. The germline V gene has CDR1 SGHRS and CDR2 YFSETQ. CDR3 length equals 15 residues. The J segment lost 7 bases and the V segment lost 0 bases, leaving 9 bases of the junction unmatched. This CDR3 reads CASSLAQTGIGEAFF. DNA for the CDR3: TGCGCCAGCAGCTTGGCCCAGACAGGGATAGGTGAAGCTTTCTTT.

The chain carries TRBV7-2 and TRBJ2-1; 10 bases are shared with TRBD1. This CDR3 region has 15 residues. CDR1 and CDR2 from the germline V gene are SGHTA and FQGNSA. V shed 5 bases and J 6 bases; nucleotides not matched to a gene: 7. The CDR3 protein is CASSQAGTGVNEQFF. The CDR3 bases are TGTGCCAGCAGCCAGGCCGGGACAGGGGTCAATGAGCAGTTCTTC. Drawing the rest from reference TRBV7-2 and TRBJ2-1, the complete variable domain is GAGVSQSPSNKVTEKGKDVELRCDPISGHTALYWYRQSLGQGLEFLIYFQGNSAPDKSGLPSDRFSAERTGGSVSTLTIQRTQQEDSAVYLCASSQAGTGVNEQFFGPGTRLTVL.

The sample holds a few counts of this clone. Here the CDR3 DNA reads TGCGCCAGCATCGGCGGTTCCCAGCATTTT. This codes for CASIGGSQHF. V is TRBV10-1 and J is TRBJ1-5, with unresolved D. This CDR3 contains 10 residues. CDR1 WNHNN and CDR2 SYGVQD come from the germline V gene (reference sequence). Trimming cost V 7 bases and J 11 bases, with 9 bases left between them.

This chain joins TRBV29-1 and TRBJ2-2, with TRBD2 identical over 9 bases. Germline CDR1 SQVTM, CDR2 ANQGSEA. The CDR3 runs 14 residues. V was clipped by 4 bases and J by 7 bases; unmatched bases: 7. As DNA, the CDR3 is TGCAGCGTTGGTAGCGGGAGCGGGGTCGGGGAGCTGTTTTTT. It encodes CSVGSGSGVGELFF.

The chain links TRBV7-9 to TRBJ2-1; 13 bases align to TRBD2. V was pared by 6 bases and J by 7 bases, with 6 bases of the junction left unmatched. The CDR3 runs 15 residues. Germline V lookup: CDR1 SEHNR, CDR2 FQNEAQ (reference sequence). The CDR3 is CASSLGTSGKNEQFF. The CDR3 bases are TGTGCCAGCAGTCTAGGGACTAGCGGGAAAAATGAGCAGTTCTTC.

The V gene is TRBV7-9, the J gene TRBJ2-2; 11 nucleotides line up with TRBD2. CDR3 length: 16 amino acids. V trimming: 4 bases; J trimming: 6 bases; junction bases outside the gene matches: 7. CDR1 and CDR2 from the germline V gene are SEHNR and FQNEAQ (reference sequence). This CDR3 is CASSSGLAEAPGELFF. The CDR3 DNA reads TGTGCCAGCAGCTCGGGACTAGCGGAGGCCCCCGGGGAGCTGTTTTTT.

The genes are TRBV7-9 and TRBJ2-1, with 13 bases matching TRBD2. The CDR3 sequence is 17 residues long. The germline gives CDR1 SEHNR, CDR2 FQNEAQ (reference sequence). The ends lost 5 bases at V and 0 bases at J; junction bases unmatched: 4. The CDR3 sequence is CASSVRTSGSSYNEQFF. CDR3 in DNA: TGTGCCAGCAGCGTCCGGACTAGCGGGAGCTCCTACAATGAGCAGTTCTTC.

This clone was picked up many times. V usage is TRBV27 and J usage is TRBJ2-1, with D perhaps TRBD2 (6 bases). Trimming cost V 10 bases and J 3 bases, with 13 bases left between them. The CDR3 loop spans 13 amino acids. Germline CDR1 reads MNHEY; CDR2 reads SMNVEV (reference sequence). CDR3 sequence reads: CATGSGSYNEQFF. DNA of the CDR3: TGTGCCACGGGGTCCGGGAGCTACAATGAGCAGTTCTTC.

The chain joins TRBV28 to TRBJ1-4; no clear D. Germline V gene data show CDR1 as MDHEN and CDR2 as SYDVKM. V gave up 4 bases and J gave up 5 bases, with 8 bases separating them. The CDR3 has 13 residues. The CDR3 region has the DNA TGTGCCAGCAGTTCAGACTACAATGAAAAACTGTTTTTT. Protein sequence: CASSSDYNEKLFF.

This clone was recorded at least ten times. CDR3 sequence (DNA): TGTGCCAGCAGCTTGGATGGCGGGTTCACAGATACGCAGTATTTT. Protein sequence: CASSLDGGFTDTQYF. The V and J genes are TRBV5-4 and TRBJ2-3, with a weak D call TRBD2 (5 bases). Germline CDR1 SGHNT, CDR2 YYREEE (reference sequence). This CDR3 spans 15 amino acids. V shed 0 bases and J shed 2 bases, with 10 bases lying between them.

The chain has TRBV30 and TRBJ2-5, with a weak D call TRBD2 (5 bases). From germline, CDR1 is GTSNPN and CDR2 SVGIG (reference sequence). The CDR3 consists of 13 residues. The V gene lost 1 base and the J gene lost 5 bases, with 11 bases spanning the gap. CDR3 protein: CAWSGLASETQYF. DNA for the CDR3: TGTGCCTGGAGTGGTCTAGCCTCCGAGACCCAGTACTTC.

CDR3 amino acids: CASSPPGQSNNEQFF. The CDR3 nucleotides read TGTGCCAGCAGTCCCCCGGGACAGTCAAACAATGAGCAGTTCTTC. The V gene is TRBV7-9, the J gene TRBJ2-1; 7 bases are a match to TRBD1. Per the germline V gene, CDR1 is SEHNR and CDR2 is FQNEAQ (reference sequence). The V gene end was trimmed by 6 bases and the J gene end by 5 bases; junction bases not matched to a gene: 10. There are 15 residues in the CDR3.

This chain connects TRBV6-1 to TRBJ2-3; D remains unclear. V shed 0 bases and J shed 0 bases, with 10 bases lying between them. Germline V gene sequence: CDR1 MNHNS, CDR2 SASEGT. This CDR3 contains 16 residues. The CDR3 loop is CASSEATKSSTDTQYF. CDR3 in DNA: TGTGCCAGCAGTGAAGCCACAAAGAGTAGCACAGATACGCAGTATTTT.

The sample holds a few counts of this clone. J is TRBJ2-7 and V is TRBV10-2; 9 bases agree with TRBD2. Looked up from germline, CDR1 is WSHSY and CDR2 is SAAADI. The CDR3 loop spans 14 amino acids. After removal of 3 bases from V and 7 bases from J, the junction contained 7 bases not matched to a gene. In DNA form, the CDR3 reads TGCGCCAGCAGTGACCAGGGACTAGCTGGTGAGCAGTACTTC. As protein: CASSDQGLAGEQYF.

V is TRBV11-1 and J is TRBJ2-1; TRBD2 aligns across 9 bases. Germline V gene lookup returns CDR1 SGHAT and CDR2 FQDESV (reference sequence). The CDR3 runs 15 residues. The V and J ends lost 5 bases and 6 bases, in that order; junction bases with no gene match: 8. The CDR3 region has the DNA TGTGCCAGCAGCGTGCGGGAGGGGGCCCTCAATGAGCAGTTCTTC. This encodes CASSVREGALNEQFF.